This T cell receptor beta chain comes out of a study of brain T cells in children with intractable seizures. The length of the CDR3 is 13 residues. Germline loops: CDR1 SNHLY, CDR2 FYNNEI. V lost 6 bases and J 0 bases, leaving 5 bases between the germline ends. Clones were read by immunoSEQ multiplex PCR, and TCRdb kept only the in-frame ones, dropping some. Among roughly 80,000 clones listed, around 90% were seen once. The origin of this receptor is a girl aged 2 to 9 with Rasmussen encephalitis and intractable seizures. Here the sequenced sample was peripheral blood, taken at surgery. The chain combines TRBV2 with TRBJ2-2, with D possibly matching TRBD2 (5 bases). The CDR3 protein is CASRAANTGELFF. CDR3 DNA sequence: TGTGCCAGCAGAGCGGCGAACACCGGGGAGCTGTTTTTT.